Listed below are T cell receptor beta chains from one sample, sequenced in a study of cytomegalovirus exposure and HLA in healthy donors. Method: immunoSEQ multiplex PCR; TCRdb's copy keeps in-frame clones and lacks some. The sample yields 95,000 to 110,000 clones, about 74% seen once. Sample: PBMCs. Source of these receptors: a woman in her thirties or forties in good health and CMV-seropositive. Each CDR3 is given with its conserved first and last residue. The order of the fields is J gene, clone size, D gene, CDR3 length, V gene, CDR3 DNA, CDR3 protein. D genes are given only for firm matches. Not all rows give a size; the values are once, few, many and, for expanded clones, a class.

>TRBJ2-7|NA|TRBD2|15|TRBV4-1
TGCGCCAGCAGCCGACTAGCGGGGAGCTCCTACGAGCAGTACTTC
CASSRLAGSSYEQYF
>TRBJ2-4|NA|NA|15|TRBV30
TGTGCCTGGAGTGTACGGGGACTAGCCAAAAACATTCAGTACTTC
CAWSVRGLAKNIQYF
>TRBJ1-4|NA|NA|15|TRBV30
TGTGCCTGGAGCCGGTACCTAGATCCTGGGGAAAAACTGTTTTTT
CAWSRYLDPGEKLFF
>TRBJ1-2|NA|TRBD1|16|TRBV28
TGTGCCAGCAGTGGACTGGAGACAGGGATAGGCTATGGCTACACCTTC
CASSGLETGIGYGYTF
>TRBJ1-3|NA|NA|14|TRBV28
TGTGCCAGCTATACGACAGGCTCTGGAAACACCATATATTTT
CASYTTGSGNTIYF
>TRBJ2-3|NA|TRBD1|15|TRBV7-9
TGTGCCAGCAGCACCCGGGACAGGGGTCCAGATACGCAGTATTTT
CASSTRDRGPDTQYF
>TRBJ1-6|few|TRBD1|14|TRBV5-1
TGCGCCAGCAGCCCTGGACAGGGTTATCCACCCCTCCACTTT
CASSPGQGYPPLHF
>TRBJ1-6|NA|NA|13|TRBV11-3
TGTGCCAGCAGCTCCACAAACAATTCACCCCTCCACTTT
CASSSTNNSPLHF
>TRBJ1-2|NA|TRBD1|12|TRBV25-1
TGTGCCAGCAGTTCGACAGGGAATGGCTACACCTTC
CASSSTGNGYTF
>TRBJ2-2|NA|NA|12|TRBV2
TGTGCCAGCCGGGAATACACCGGGGAGCTGTTTTTT
CASREYTGELFF
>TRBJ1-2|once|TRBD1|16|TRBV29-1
TGCAGCGTTGAAGCTCGACAGGGGGCGGTGGCCTATGGCTACACCTTC
CSVEARQGAVAYGYTF
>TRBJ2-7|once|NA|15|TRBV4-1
TGCGCCAGCAGCCATGACACAGCTATACCCTACGAGCAGTACTTC
CASSHDTAIPYEQYF
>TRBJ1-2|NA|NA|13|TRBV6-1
TGTGCCAGCAGTCAAAGCGAATCCCGTGGCTACACCTTC
CASSQSESRGYTF
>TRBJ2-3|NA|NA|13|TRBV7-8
TGTGCCAGCAGCTCACCAGGGGCAGATACGCAGTATTTT
CASSSPGADTQYF
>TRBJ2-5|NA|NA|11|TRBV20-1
TGCAGTGCTATCAGGCAAGAGACCCAGTACTTC
CSAIRQETQYF
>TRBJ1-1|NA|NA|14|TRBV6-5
TGTGCCAGCAGTTACCAGGGGACCGGCACTGAAGCTTTCTTT
CASSYQGTGTEAFF
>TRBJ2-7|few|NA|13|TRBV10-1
TGCGCCAGCAGTGAGTCGGGCCGCTACGAGCAGTACTTC
CASSESGRYEQYF
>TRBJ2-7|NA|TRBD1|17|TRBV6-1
TGTGCCAGCAGTGAAGCAACCGGGACAGGACTAACCTACGAGCAGTACTTC
CASSEATGTGLTYEQYF
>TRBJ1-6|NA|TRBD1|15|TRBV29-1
TGCAGCGTTGCCGTAGGGGGCGTGTATAATTCACCCCTCCACTTT
CSVAVGGVYNSPLHF
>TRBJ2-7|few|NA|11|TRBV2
TGTGCCAGCAGGGGGGCGGACGAGCAGTACTTC
CASRGADEQYF